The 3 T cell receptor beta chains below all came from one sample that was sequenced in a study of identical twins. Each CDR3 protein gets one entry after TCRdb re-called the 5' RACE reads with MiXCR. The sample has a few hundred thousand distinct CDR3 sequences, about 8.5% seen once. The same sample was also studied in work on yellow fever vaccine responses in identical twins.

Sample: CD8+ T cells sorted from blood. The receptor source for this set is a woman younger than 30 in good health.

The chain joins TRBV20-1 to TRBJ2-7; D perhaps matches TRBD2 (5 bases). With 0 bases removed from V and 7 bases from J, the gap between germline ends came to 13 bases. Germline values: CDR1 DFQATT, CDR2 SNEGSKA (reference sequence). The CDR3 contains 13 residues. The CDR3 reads CSARDISSSEQYF. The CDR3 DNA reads TGCAGTGCTAGAGATATCTCTAGCAGTGAGCAGTACTTC.

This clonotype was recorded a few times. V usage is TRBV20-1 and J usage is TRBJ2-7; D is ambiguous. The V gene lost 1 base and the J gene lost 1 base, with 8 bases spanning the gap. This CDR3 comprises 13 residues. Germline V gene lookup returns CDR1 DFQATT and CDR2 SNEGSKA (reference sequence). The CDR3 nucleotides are TGCAGTGCTAGAGTAACAGCTTCCTACGAGCAGTACTTC. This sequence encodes CSARVTASYEQYF.

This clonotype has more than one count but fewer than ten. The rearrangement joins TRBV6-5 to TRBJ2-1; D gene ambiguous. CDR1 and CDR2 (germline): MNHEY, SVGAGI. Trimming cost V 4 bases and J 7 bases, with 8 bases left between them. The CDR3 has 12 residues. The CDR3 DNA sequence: TGTGCCAGCAGTTCGGTCAGGAATGAGCAGTTCTTC. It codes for CASSSVRNEQFF.